These T cell receptor beta chains were read from a single sample in a study of regulatory T cells in long-lasting Graves disease. TCRdb independently ran MiXCR on the multiplex PCR reads; one entry per CDR3 protein. The sample yields hundreds of thousands of distinct CDR3 sequences, roughly 21% seen once. The material sequenced was peripheral blood mononuclear cells (PBMCs), taken when the disease was refractory, from a patient treated with antithyroid drugs. The origin of the receptors is a female donor with Graves disease. CDR3s leave out the opening cysteine and the closing phenylalanine or tryptophan. Clone sizes are given selectively: once, few, many, or a class where the clone is expanded.

clone_size v_call cdr3_length cdr3_aa
. TRBV7-6 13 ASSLVTGRSTEAL
. TRBV2 14 ASSEPQGANTDTQY
few TRBV15 12 ATSREIMSYGYT
few TRBV20-1 13 SARLEQGAYQPQH
. TRBV18 13 ASSPRSGSEEKLF
. TRBV7-6 16 ASSRLLAGGVDTGELF
few TRBV4-1 16 ASSPRGAGASSYNEQF
many TRBV12-5 11 ASGQGGNQPQH
. TRBV28 12 ASSRQGYTGEPV
many TRBV11-2 10 ASSSEVGTQY
few TRBV29-1 12 SVEEQQTNYGYT
many TRBV7-2 12 ASSSPTGIHGYT
many TRBV28 12 ASSKQGYNQPQH
many TRBV12-3/TRBV12-4 15 ASSLVSYFRGNQPQH
few TRBV13 16 ASSLALGLGQGAYEQY
few TRBV20-1 13 SARASRSDRETQY
. TRBV6-1 13 ASSRSSLGGTEAF
. TRBV5-4 15 ASSTRLAGGPQETQY
many TRBV11-3 13 ASSLGEGITYEQY
. TRBV6-9 13 ASSYTLDSLGEQY
few TRBV6-2/TRBV6-3 12 ASRPGLAWETQY
. TRBV5-1 12 ASSAPGGGEKLF
many TRBV6-5 13 ASSYTWGEDQPQH
many TRBV6-2/TRBV6-3 11 ASSFGGRAEAF
many TRBV20-1 16 SAERVQAELPLTYGYT
. TRBV6-5 14 ASSYSIWGRDGELF
. TRBV28 13 ASSLWGTAQETQY
. TRBV19 11 ATLKGVNTEAF
many TRBV5-6 11 ASSTRLDQPQH